These T cell receptor beta chains were read from a single sample in a study of control samples from healthy donors and cancer patients. The method was immunoSEQ multiplex PCR; TCRdb's version includes in-frame clones alone and lacks a portion of them. The table has about 69,000 clones, about 80% seen once. The sample taken for sequencing was PBMCs. The source of these receptors is a woman aged 50 to 60 with lung cancer. CDR3s include the opening cysteine and the closing phenylalanine or tryptophan. The D gene is left open where the match is weak. Clone size is stated in some rows and not others, as once, few, many or a class when expanded.

>TRBV4-2|TRBJ2-5|-|TRBD2
TGTGCCAGCAGCCAAGAATCCCGGGGAGGGGAGACCCAGTACTTC
CASSQESRGGETQYF
>TRBV28|TRBJ1-4|-|-
TGTGCCAGCAGCCAGGGAAGGGATGAAAAACTGTTTTTT
CASSQGRDEKLFF
>TRBV7-8|TRBJ2-1|few|-
TGTGCCAGCAGCCCGCCTCGGAATGAGCAGTTCTTC
CASSPPRNEQFF
>TRBV19|TRBJ1-1|medium-sized|TRBD1
TGTGCCAGTAGTGCGCGCATGGGACAGGCGAGCACTGAAGCTTTCTTT
CASSARMGQASTEAFF
>TRBV3-1/TRBV3-2|TRBJ2-1|-|-
TGTGCCAGCAGCTTCAAGACCCAAACGCCCTACAATGAGCAGTTCTTC
CASSFKTQTPYNEQFF
>TRBV25-1|TRBJ2-1|-|-
TGTGCCAGCAGTGTGTTAAGGAATGAGCAGTTCTTC
CASSVLRNEQFF
>TRBV2|TRBJ1-2|-|TRBD1
TGTGCCAGCAAAGAGGGACAGAACTATGGCTACACCTTC
CASKEGQNYGYTF
>TRBV29-1|TRBJ2-7|-|-
TGCAGCGTTGAGGAGGGAGGCTCCTACGAGCAGTACTTC
CSVEEGGSYEQYF
>TRBV5-1|TRBJ2-5|-|-
TGCGCCAGCGGTGGGCAGGCTTTCGAGACCCAGTACTTC
CASGGQAFETQYF
>TRBV7-9|TRBJ2-2|-|-
TGTGCCAGCAGCTTAGCCGGGACAACGAACACCGGGGAGCTGTTTTTT
CASSLAGTTNTGELFF
>TRBV9|TRBJ1-5|-|TRBD1
TGTGCCAGCAGCCTCGGCTCAGGGGGAAATCAGCCCCAGCATTTT
CASSLGSGGNQPQHF
>TRBV10-2|TRBJ1-1|once|TRBD1
TGCGCCAGCAGAAGGACAGGGGTGAACACTGAAGCTTTCTTT
CASRRTGVNTEAFF
>TRBV7-6|TRBJ2-1|-|TRBD1
TGTGCCAGCAGCCCCCGGGGACAGACGTTCGATGAGCAGTTCTTC
CASSPRGQTFDEQFF
>TRBV19|TRBJ2-1|-|-
TGTGCCAGTAGAACTGATGCTAGGGGGTTAGGCGGTGAGCAGTTCTTC
CASRTDARGLGGEQFF
>TRBV6-6|TRBJ1-1|-|-
TGTGCCAGCAGTTTCTCCATCCTGAACACTGAAGCTTTCTTT
CASSFSILNTEAFF
>TRBV5-6|TRBJ1-3|-|-
TGTGCCAGCAGCTCCTCCGACGGCAGATCTGGAAACACCATATATTTT
CASSSSDGRSGNTIYF
>TRBV28|TRBJ1-5|-|TRBD1
TGTGCCAGCAGCCAAAGGGACAGGGGACAGCCCCAGCATTTT
CASSQRDRGQPQHF
>TRBV24-1|TRBJ2-7|-|-
TGTGCCACCAGTGATCCTCTGGTCGGCGAGCAGTACTTC
CATSDPLVGEQYF
>TRBV24-1|TRBJ1-2|-|-
TGTGCCACCAGTGAAACCCCAAGCTATGGCTACACCTTC
CATSETPSYGYTF
>TRBV12-3/TRBV12-4|TRBJ1-2|-|-
TGTGCCAGCAGCGGGACCGACTATGGCTACACCTTC
CASSGTDYGYTF
>TRBV10-3|TRBJ1-2|-|-
TGTGCCATCAGACTTGATACTCCGGGGGGTGGCTACACCTTC
CAIRLDTPGGGYTF
>TRBV6-2/TRBV6-3|TRBJ1-1|once|-
TGTGCCAGCAGTTATTCCGGTTTGGACACTGAAGCTTTCTTT
CASSYSGLDTEAFF
>TRBV2|TRBJ2-5|once|-
TGTGCCAGCAGTACCCAAAACCAAGAGACCCAGTACTTC
CASSTQNQETQYF
>TRBV12-3/TRBV12-4|TRBJ2-3|-|-
TGTGCCAGCAGTTTTCCTAGCACAGATACGCAGTATTTT
CASSFPSTDTQYF
>TRBV18|TRBJ1-4|-|-
TGTGCCAGCTCACCAGCGGACACGAGGGAAAAACTGTTTTTT
CASSPADTREKLFF
>TRBV6-2/TRBV6-3|TRBJ2-7|-|TRBD1
TGTGCCAGCAGTTTTAACGCGGACAGGGTTTCCTACGAGCAGTACTTC
CASSFNADRVSYEQYF
>TRBV10-2|TRBJ1-1|once|-
TGCGCCAGCAGTGAGTCCTGGACAGAGAACACTGAAGCTTTCTTT
CASSESWTENTEAFF
>TRBV7-9|TRBJ1-1|-|-
TGTGCCAGCAGCTCCCTTCGGCCAGACACTGAAGCTTTCTTT
CASSSLRPDTEAFF
>TRBV7-2|TRBJ1-6|few|TRBD1
TGTGCCAGCAGCTGGGGACAGGGGGGCTCACCCCTCCACTTT
CASSWGQGGSPLHF
>TRBV19|TRBJ1-4|-|TRBD1
TGTGCCAGTAGTTCAGGACAGGGTTCGGGGAAAGAAAAACTGTTTTTT
CASSSGQGSGKEKLFF
>TRBV7-9|TRBJ2-5|-|TRBD2
TGTGCCAGCAGCTCGGGACTAGCGGGGGCCTCAGAGACCCAGTACTTC
CASSSGLAGASETQYF
>TRBV2|TRBJ1-5|few|-
TGTGCCAGCAGTTCACAGGCCGCTTTACTTAGCAATCAGCCCCAGCATTTT
CASSSQAALLSNQPQHF
>TRBV7-2|TRBJ1-2|-|-
TGTGCCAGCAGCCCGAGGGGGGAACTAGCTAACTATGGCTACACCTTC
CASSPRGELANYGYTF
>TRBV19|TRBJ2-7|-|TRBD1
TGTGCCAGTAGTAAGGGACAGGGGGGTCGCTACGAGCAGTACTTC
CASSKGQGGRYEQYF
>TRBV3-1/TRBV3-2|TRBJ2-3|-|TRBD2
TGTGCCAGCAGCCAAAGAGCGGGGGGGCCGAGCACAGATACGCAGTATTTT
CASSQRAGGPSTDTQYF
>TRBV5-1|TRBJ2-3|-|-
TGCGCCAGCAGCTTGGAGGGACGGGCCAGAGATACGCAGTATTTT
CASSLEGRARDTQYF
>TRBV11-2|TRBJ2-1|-|TRBD2
TGTGCCAGCAGCCTCCCGGGGGGGAAAAACAATGAGCAGTTCTTC
CASSLPGGKNNEQFF